This T cell receptor (beta chain) was sequenced in a study of blood T cell repertoires in COVID-19. Study at large: From the United States, Italy and Spain came samples of acute and convalescent COVID-19. From T cells, B-cell-depleted T cells, or PBMCs came the material, which was cDNA or gDNA.

Trimming stripped 6 bases from V and 1 base from J, with 9 bases between. This CDR3 region has 13 residues. As handled by the study authors: Using reference gene primer amplification, nucleated cell counts were estimated. The repertoire was sequenced with immunoSEQ multiplex PCR; TCRdb's copy has only in-frame clones and lacks some. Clone size and the V and J calls come from that table; the DNA yielded D and trimming. Of some 200,000 clones listed, around 80% are singletons. The chain recombines TRBV12-3 or TRBV12-4 with TRBJ1-1; D gene ambiguous. The receptor's source is a human donor with acute or convalescent COVID-19. The donor label of this sample is uncertain. Input material: peripheral blood. CDR3 sequence (DNA): TGTGCCAGCAGCACACAAACGAACACTGAAGCTTTCTTT. It is translated as CASSTQTNTEAFF.